These T cell receptor beta chains were read from a single sample in a study of blood T cell repertoires in COVID-19. Profiling relied on immunoSEQ multiplex PCR, and the TCRdb table lists in-frame clones only, not all of them. The data hold roughly 70,000 clones, with 88% observed a single time. The sequenced sample consisted of peripheral blood. The receptors originated from a man in his sixties or seventies with active or convalescent COVID-19. CDR3s include the opening cysteine and the closing phenylalanine or tryptophan. The D gene is left open where the match is weak. Rows may omit the clone size; those that give it use once, few, many or a size class.

TRBD2 | TRBJ2-7 | - | TRBV10-2 | TGCGCCAGCTCCCGGGGGACTAGCGGGGGGGAGCAGTACTTC | CASSRGTSGGEQYF
TRBD2 | TRBJ2-3 | - | TRBV6-5 | TGTGCCAGCAGCTCTAGCGGGAGTAGCACAGATACGCAGTATTTT | CASSSSGSSTDTQYF
- | TRBJ2-7 | once | TRBV5-5 | TGTGCCAGCAGCAGCCTGACAGGAATTGCCTACGAGCAGTACTTC | CASSSLTGIAYEQYF
- | TRBJ2-3 | - | TRBV6-5 | TGTGCCACGACCTTCCAGGGGCGCGGCACAGATACGCAGTATTTT | CATTFQGRGTDTQYF
- | TRBJ2-3 | - | TRBV18 | TGTGCCAGCTCCCCCCTCTCGAGGGGGAAAGAAGATACGCAGTATTTT | CASSPLSRGKEDTQYF
- | TRBJ2-1 | once | TRBV27 | TGTGCCAGCAGTTTATCGCTAGGTCGTTCGCAGTTCTTC | CASSLSLGRSQFF
- | TRBJ2-2 | - | TRBV5-8 | TGTGCCAGCAGACGCCACAGGAACACCGGGGAGCTGTTTTTT | CASRRHRNTGELFF
TRBD2 | TRBJ2-5 | - | TRBV6-5 | TGTGCCAGCAGTTACTCTGGACTAGCGGAGACCCAGTACTTC | CASSYSGLAETQYF
- | TRBJ1-1 | - | TRBV1 | TGCACCAGCAGCCAGGTAATTTTACAAGAGAACACTGAAGCTTTCTTT | CTSSQVILQENTEAFF
TRBD2 | TRBJ2-7 | - | TRBV10-1 | TGCGCCACCCCTCAGGGGACTAGCGCTGACTACGAGCAGTACTTC | CATPQGTSADYEQYF
TRBD1 | TRBJ1-5 | few | TRBV19 | TGTGCCAGTAGTATAGTGACAGGGGCTCAGCCCCAGCATTTT | CASSIVTGAQPQHF
TRBD1 | TRBJ1-2 | - | TRBV25-1 | TGTGCCAGCAGCCCCGGGACAGGGCTTAACTATGGCTACACCTTC | CASSPGTGLNYGYTF
- | TRBJ1-2 | - | TRBV7-6 | TGTGCCAGCAGCTTAGCAGTCGGGGGGGGTCCTCATGGCTACACCTTC | CASSLAVGGGPHGYTF
- | TRBJ2-6 | - | TRBV2 | TGTGCCAGCAGAAACTCAGGGGGGTTCTCTGGGGCCAACGTCCTGACTTTC | CASRNSGGFSGANVLTF
- | TRBJ1-5 | - | TRBV5-5 | TGTGCCAGCAGCTTGGCTCAGGCCGGGGGGTGGCAGCCCCAGCATTTT | CASSLAQAGGWQPQHF
TRBD2 | TRBJ2-7 | - | TRBV11-2 | TGTGCCAGCAGCACTGGACAGAAGCGGGGGTGGGGGGAGCAGTACTTC | CASSTGQKRGWGEQYF
TRBD1 | TRBJ1-2 | once | TRBV10-2 | TGCGCCAGCAGTAGATTTTCCCCAGGGGGCGATCATGGCTACACCTTC | CASSRFSPGGDHGYTF
- | TRBJ1-5 | - | TRBV10-2 | TGCGCCAGCAGTGAGGGACAGTATAATCAGCCCCAGCATTTT | CASSEGQYNQPQHF
TRBD2 | TRBJ2-3 | - | TRBV7-2 | TGTGCCAGCAGCTTAGTAGCGGGGGGCCACCCAACAGATACGCAGTATTTT | CASSLVAGGHPTDTQYF
TRBD2 | TRBJ2-5 | - | TRBV3-1/TRBV3-2 | TGTGCCAGCAGCCCCAAGACTAGCGGGGGTTCCCAGTACTTC | CASSPKTSGGSQYF
TRBD2 | TRBJ2-2 | - | TRBV5-1 | TGCGCCAGCAGCTTGGATGCGGGAGGCGTCGGGGAGCTGTTTTTT | CASSLDAGGVGELFF
TRBD1 | TRBJ2-7 | - | TRBV5-8 | TGTGCCAGCAGCTTTACCGGGACAGGGGCCTACGAGCAGTACTTC | CASSFTGTGAYEQYF
TRBD1 | TRBJ1-6 | - | TRBV5-1 | TGCGCCAGCAGCTTGGCGGGGGACAGGGGGCTTTCACCCCTCCACTTT | CASSLAGDRGLSPLHF
- | TRBJ2-1 | - | TRBV18 | TGTGCCAGCTCACCCAGCCCTAGCCGGAACAATGAGCAGTTCTTC | CASSPSPSRNNEQFF
TRBD1 | TRBJ1-2 | - | TRBV28 | TGTGCCAGCAGAACCGGGACAGGGAGCGGCTACACCTTC | CASRTGTGSGYTF
- | TRBJ1-5 | - | TRBV2 | TGTGCCAGCAATAGGGGGAGTGAGCAGCCCCAGCATTTT | CASNRGSEQPQHF
TRBD1 | TRBJ2-2 | - | TRBV27 | TGTGCCAGCAGAACCCTCGGGACAGGGAACACCGGGGAGCTGTTTTTT | CASRTLGTGNTGELFF
- | TRBJ1-2 | - | TRBV12-3/TRBV12-4 | TGTGCCAGCAGCTTTTCCGGGGGTGGCTACACCTTC | CASSFSGGGYTF
TRBD1 | TRBJ1-2 | - | TRBV5-4 | TGTGCCAGCAGCCGAGGACAGGCATACTATGGCTACACCTTC | CASSRGQAYYGYTF
- | TRBJ1-2 | - | TRBV4-1 | TGCGCCAGCAGCCAAGATCTAGGCTCTTACTACACCTTC | CASSQDLGSYYTF
TRBD2 | TRBJ2-2 | - | TRBV3-1/TRBV3-2 | TGTGCCAGTGAAGGGACTAGAGGCGGGGAGCTGTTTTTT | CASEGTRGGELFF
TRBD1 | TRBJ2-7 | - | TRBV7-6 | TGTGCCAGCAGCACAGGACAGGGCGCCTACGAGCAGTACTTC | CASSTGQGAYEQYF
- | TRBJ1-2 | - | TRBV6-5 | TGTGCCAGCAGTCTTAGTCGGAGCTCCTATGGCTACACCTTC | CASSLSRSSYGYTF
- | TRBJ1-2 | - | TRBV10-1 | TGCGCCAGCAGTCAGGGTTTTAACTATGGCTACACCTTC | CASSQGFNYGYTF
- | TRBJ1-1 | - | TRBV5-1 | TGCGCCAGCAGCTTGGTTGGAGGGAACACTGAAGCTTTCTTT | CASSLVGGNTEAFF
TRBD2 | TRBJ2-5 | - | TRBV3-1/TRBV3-2 | TGTGCCAGCAGCCAAGATTTAGCGGGAGGTCAAGAGACCCAGTACTTC | CASSQDLAGGQETQYF
- | TRBJ2-5 | - | TRBV10-3 | TGTGCCATCAGTGAGTCCCCCCCACTTCAAGAGACCCAGTACTTC | CAISESPPLQETQYF
TRBD2 | TRBJ2-5 | - | TRBV29-1 | TGCAGCGTGAGACTAGCGGGAGGGATCCACCAAGAGACCCAGTACTTC | CSVRLAGGIHQETQYF
- | TRBJ1-2 | - | TRBV5-6 | TGTGCCAGCAGCTTGGGCCAGATTAACTATGGCTACACCTTC | CASSLGQINYGYTF
TRBD1 | TRBJ1-1 | - | TRBV6-5 | TGTGCCAGCAGTTCGGGACAGTTGAACACTGAAGCTTTCTTT | CASSSGQLNTEAFF
- | TRBJ1-1 | - | TRBV15 | TGTGCCACCAGCAGGGGGCGGAGCAACACTGAAGCTTTCTTT | CATSRGRSNTEAFF
- | TRBJ2-3 | - | TRBV5-1 | TGCGCCAGCAGCTTGGCCCGGAGGGGGGGAGATACGCAGTATTTT | CASSLARRGGDTQYF
- | TRBJ2-3 | - | TRBV19 | TGTGCCAGTAGTATCCCCACGGGAGATACGCAGTATTTT | CASSIPTGDTQYF
- | TRBJ2-7 | - | TRBV6-5 | TGTGCCAGCAGTATCTCGGAGCAGGGGCCCTACGAGCAGTACTTC | CASSISEQGPYEQYF
- | TRBJ1-5 | - | TRBV6-5 | TGTGCCAGCAGTAAGCAGGGAAACAATCAGCCCCAGCATTTT | CASSKQGNNQPQHF
TRBD2 | TRBJ2-5 | - | TRBV19 | TGTGCCAGTAGTGCATCGGGACTAGCGGGAGGGCCAAGGGAGACCCAGTACTTC | CASSASGLAGGPRETQYF
TRBD1 | TRBJ1-4 | - | TRBV27 | TGTGCCAGCCGCCAGCAGGGGGCGGAAAAACTGTTTTTT | CASRQQGAEKLFF
- | TRBJ2-7 | - | TRBV27 | TGTGCCAGCAGGGGGCCTGTGGGGAAGCAGTACTTC | CASRGPVGKQYF
TRBD2 | TRBJ2-2 | - | TRBV7-6 | TGTGCCAGCAGCTTAGGAAGCGGGGCTAACACCGGGGAGCTGTTTTTT | CASSLGSGANTGELFF
TRBD1 | TRBJ1-5 | - | TRBV2 | TGTGCCAGCAGTTTCGGGACAGACGACCATCAGCCCCAGCATTTT | CASSFGTDDHQPQHF
- | TRBJ2-5 | - | TRBV14 | TGTGCCAGCAGCCAAGGTACTAGCTCCCGGTGGGAGACCCAGTACTTC | CASSQGTSSRWETQYF
- | TRBJ2-4 | - | TRBV4-1 | TGCGCCAGCAGCCGCGACCCTCCTGGACTTTTAAACATTCAGTACTTC | CASSRDPPGLLNIQYF
- | TRBJ1-4 | - | TRBV2 | TGTGCCAGCAGTGTAGGGAGGGGTAATGAAAAACTGTTTTTT | CASSVGRGNEKLFF
TRBD2 | TRBJ2-3 | - | TRBV29-1 | TGCAGCGCTAGACTAGCGGCCACAGATACGCAGTATTTT | CSARLAATDTQYF
TRBD1 | TRBJ1-1 | - | TRBV20-1 | TGCAGTGCTAGTGGTGGACAGGGTATGAACACTGAAGCTTTCTTT | CSASGGQGMNTEAFF
- | TRBJ2-7 | - | TRBV5-6 | TGTGCCAGCAGCTTGCAGGGATCCACCTACGAGCAGTACTTC | CASSLQGSTYEQYF
- | TRBJ1-2 | - | TRBV6-5 | TGTGCCAGCAGTTACTCAGGGCTCAGCGGGGGCTACACCTTC | CASSYSGLSGGYTF
- | TRBJ1-2 | - | TRBV9 | TGTGCCAGCTACGCGACAGTCTATGGCTACACCTTC | CASYATVYGYTF
TRBD1 | TRBJ1-1 | - | TRBV6-2/TRBV6-3 | TGTGCCAGCAGTTACAGGGCCACAGGGGGCCGCACTGAAGCTTTCTTT | CASSYRATGGRTEAFF